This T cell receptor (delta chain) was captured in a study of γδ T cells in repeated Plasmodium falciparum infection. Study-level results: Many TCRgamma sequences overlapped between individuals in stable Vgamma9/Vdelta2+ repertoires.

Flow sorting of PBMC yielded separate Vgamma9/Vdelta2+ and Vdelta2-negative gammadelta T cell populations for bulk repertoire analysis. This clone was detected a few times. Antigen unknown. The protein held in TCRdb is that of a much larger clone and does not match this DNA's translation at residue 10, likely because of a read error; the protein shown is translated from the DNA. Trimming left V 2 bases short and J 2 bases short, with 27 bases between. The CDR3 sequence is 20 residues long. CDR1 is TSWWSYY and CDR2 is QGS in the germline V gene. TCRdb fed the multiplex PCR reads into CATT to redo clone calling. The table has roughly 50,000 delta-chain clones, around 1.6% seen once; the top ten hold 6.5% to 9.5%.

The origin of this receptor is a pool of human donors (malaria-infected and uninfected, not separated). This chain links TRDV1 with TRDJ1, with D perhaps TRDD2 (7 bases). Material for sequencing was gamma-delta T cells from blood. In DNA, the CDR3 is TGTGCTCTTGGGGAATGGATTTCCTACAGTCTGGGGATTGGTACCGATAAACTCATCTTT. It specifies CALGEWISYSLGIGTDKLIF.